Below, 32 T cell receptor beta chains from the same sample are listed, as sequenced in a study of chemoradiotherapy in HPV16-positive cancers. This table comes from immunoSEQ multiplex PCR, and its TCRdb copy is limited to in-frame clones, with some not included. The sample includes approximately 35,000 clones, 92% seen only once; the top ten take under 4%. The sample consisted of blood, taken from a patient who underwent chemoradiotherapy. These receptors all stem from a human donor with HPV-associated anogenital cancer.

This chain connects TRBV29-1 to TRBJ2-5, with D perhaps given as TRBD1 or TRBD2 (5 bases each). The CDR3 has 12 residues. Trimming pared 6 bases from V and 7 bases from J, leaving 15 bases between. Germline CDR1 and CDR2: SQVTM and ANQGSEA. The CDR3 here is CSVGDRVATQYF. The CDR3 DNA reads TGCAGCGTGGGGGATCGGGTTGCGACCCAGTACTTC.

The V and J genes are TRBV7-2 and TRBJ2-7; 8 bases agree with TRBD2. In germline, CDR1 is SGHTA, CDR2 FQGNSA. V lost 2 bases, J lost 0 bases, and 6 bases stayed unmatched. The CDR3 has 16 residues. The CDR3 DNA reads TGTGCCAGCAGCTTAAGGGGCGGGGGGAGCTCCTACGAGCAGTACTTC. This gives the protein CASSLRGGGSSYEQYF.

The rearrangement uses TRBV9 and TRBJ2-3, with 16 nucleotides matching TRBD2. With 4 bases clipped from V and 1 base from J, the junction kept 9 bases outside the gene matches. Per germline, CDR1 SGDLS and CDR2 YYNGEE. The CDR3 sequence is 19 residues long. CDR3 sequence reads: CASSLRGLAGGRGTDTQYF. The CDR3 bases are TGTGCCAGCAGCTTGCGGGGACTAGCGGGGGGGAGAGGCACAGATACGCAGTATTTT.

A single count supports this clone. CDR3 loop: CASSGTGGTEAFF. CDR3 bases: TGTGCCAGTTCTGGGACAGGGGGTACTGAAGCTTTCTTT. This chain uses TRBV19 with TRBJ1-1, with TRBD1 matching over 11 bases. Germline V gene data show CDR1 as LNHDA and CDR2 as SQIVND (reference sequence). The CDR3 totals 13 residues. J was trimmed by 5 bases and V by 8 bases; bases with no gene match: 4.

The V call is TRBV2, the J call TRBJ1-2, with D uncertain. Trimming removed 6 bases from V and 6 bases from J, with 11 bases in between. In germline, CDR1 is SNHLY, CDR2 FYNNEI. The CDR3 is 12 amino acids. CDR3 nucleotide sequence: TGTGCCAGCAGGAAGGGTGAAGATGGCTACACCTTC. Protein sequence: CASRKGEDGYTF.

The J gene is TRBJ1-5, the V gene TRBV4-1; TRBD1 aligns across 9 bases. The J segment lost 0 bases and the V segment lost 3 bases, leaving 3 bases of the junction unmatched. CDR3 length: 16 amino acids. Germline lookup yields CDR1 MGHRA and CDR2 YSYEKL. The CDR3 coding sequence is TGCGCCAGCAGCCAGATACAGGGGGCTAGCAATCAGCCCCAGCATTTT. Translating it yields CASSQIQGASNQPQHF.

This chain uses TRBV15 with TRBJ2-7, with TRBD1 as a possible D gene (9 bases). Germline V gene sequence: CDR1 LNHNV, CDR2 YYDKDF (reference sequence). The CDR3 has 15 amino acids. Trimming removed 0 bases at V and 6 bases at J, with 15 bases between. This chain's CDR3 is CATSRDSGTGSEQYF. CDR3 DNA sequence: TGTGCCACCAGCAGAGATAGCGGGACAGGGTCCGAGCAGTACTTC.

This chain joins TRBV5-1 and TRBJ2-2, with 14 positions matching TRBD2. With 2 bases clipped from V and 5 bases from J, the junction kept 8 bases outside the gene matches. The V gene's germline CDR1 is SGHRS and CDR2 YFSETQ. The CDR3 is 18 amino acids. The CDR3 sequence is CASSLPGLAGVSTGELFF. The CDR3 DNA follows: TGCGCCAGCAGCTTACCGGGACTAGCGGGGGTATCGACCGGGGAGCTGTTTTTT.

The gene calls are TRBV7-9 and TRBJ2-3, with a weak D call TRBD2 (5 bases). The CDR3 spans 11 residues. The germline gives CDR1 SEHNR, CDR2 FQNEAQ (reference sequence). Trimming took off 2 bases at V and 14 bases at J, with 11 bases between the two ends. The CDR3 DNA is TGTGCCAGCAGCTTAAGGGAGCAGCCGTATTTT. The encoded protein is CASSLREQPYF.

The chain carries TRBV9 and TRBJ2-5; D ambiguous. Germline V gene data show CDR1 as SGDLS and CDR2 as YYNGEE. Trimming took off 3 bases at V and 5 bases at J, with 14 bases between the two ends. The CDR3 is 14 residues long. The CDR3 protein is CASSASLEWETQYF. In nucleotides, the CDR3 is TGTGCCAGCAGCGCAAGTCTGGAGTGGGAGACCCAGTACTTC.

The chain employs TRBV18 and TRBJ2-1; 13 bases line up with TRBD2. Trimming took 6 bases from V and 6 from J; bases not matched to a gene: 5. The CDR3 is made up of 15 amino acids. Germline V gene lookup returns CDR1 KGHSH and CDR2 LQKENI. The CDR3 region is CASSLGLAGVNEQFF. As DNA, the CDR3 is TGTGCCAGCTCGCTCGGACTAGCGGGGGTCAATGAGCAGTTCTTC.

This clone was detected only once. The J gene is TRBJ1-2, the V gene TRBV7-9; D not certain. V was cut by 1 base and J by 3 bases, with 18 bases left in between. Germline V CDR1 and CDR2: SEHNR, FQNEAQ (reference sequence). This CDR3 has 17 amino acids. CDR3 DNA sequence: TGTGCCAGCAGCTTAGATCTGAGGGCAGGAAAGCACTATGGCTACACCTTC. Translation: CASSLDLRAGKHYGYTF.

V gene TRBV5-1 combines with J gene TRBJ2-1, with D unresolved. Germline lookup yields CDR1 SGHRS and CDR2 YFSETQ. V lost 1 base and J 15 bases, leaving 17 bases between the germline ends. The length of the CDR3 is 13 residues. The CDR3 protein is CASSLSLETWGFF. The CDR3, as DNA: TGCGCCAGCAGCTTGTCTTTGGAGACATGGGGGTTCTTC.

The chain has TRBV13 and TRBJ1-5; 9 bases agree with TRBD1. The CDR3 loop spans 15 amino acids. Per germline, CDR1 PRHDT and CDR2 FYEKMQ (reference sequence). Unmatched junction bases numbered 8, after V lost 5 bases and J lost 6 bases. The CDR3: CASSHGTGTGQPQHF. In nucleotides, the CDR3 is TGTGCCAGCAGCCATGGGACAGGGACGGGTCAGCCCCAGCATTTT.

This clone was recorded only once. This sequence joins TRBV9 and TRBJ2-1, with D tentatively TRBD2 (5 bases). Trimming cost V 0 bases and J 2 bases, with 9 bases left between them. This CDR3 region has 15 residues. CDR1 SGDLS and CDR2 YYNGEE come from the germline V gene. The DNA for the CDR3 is TGTGCCAGCAGCGTAGGGGCGGGTACCTACAATGAGCAGTTCTTC. Residues: CASSVGAGTYNEQFF.

The chain couples TRBV9 to TRBJ1-2, with 10 nucleotides matching TRBD1. Germline-derived CDR1 and CDR2 are SGDLS and YYNGEE. V was pared by 5 bases and J by 5 bases, with 6 bases of the junction left unmatched. The CDR3 consists of 14 residues. The DNA for the CDR3 is TGTGCCAGCAGTGAGGACAGGGGGGGGTATGGCTACACCTTC. Its protein product is CASSEDRGGYGYTF.

The rearrangement links TRBV4-3 to TRBJ1-3, with D maybe TRBD1 (5 bases). The CDR3 totals 19 residues. CDR1 is LGHNA and CDR2 is YSLEER in the germline V gene. Trimming stripped 0 bases from V and 0 bases from J, with 18 bases between. The CDR3 bases are TGCGCCAGCAGCCAAGATGGCTACGGGGGATCATCCTCTGGAAACACCATATATTTT. Amino acids: CASSQDGYGGSSSGNTIYF.

The genes are TRBV6-5 and TRBJ1-2; a possible D gene is TRBD1 (6 bases). The CDR3 is made up of 13 amino acids. Trimming left V 0 bases short and J 6 bases short, with 8 bases between. Germline V CDR1 and CDR2: MNHEY, SVGAGI. The CDR3 is CASSYSRGHGYTF. CDR3 DNA sequence: TGTGCCAGCAGTTACTCACGGGGGCATGGCTACACCTTC.

The J gene is TRBJ1-1, the V gene TRBV9; 7 bases agree with TRBD1. J gave up 6 bases and V 0 bases, and 5 bases lay outside the gene matches. Per germline, CDR1 SGDLS and CDR2 YYNGEE. The length of the CDR3 is 14 residues. CDR3 sequence reads: CASSVEGGSPEAFF. Here the CDR3 DNA reads TGTGCCAGCAGCGTAGAAGGGGGCTCCCCTGAAGCTTTCTTT.

The chain couples TRBV7-2 to TRBJ1-1; 10 positions match TRBD1. With V trimmed by 5 bases and J by 6 bases, 12 bases remained unmatched. Germline CDR1 is SGHTA and CDR2 is FQGNSA. The CDR3 is 16 residues long. CDR3 sequence (DNA): TGTGCCAGCAGCCGAGCGACAGGGGGCGCGGGCGCTGAAGCTTTCTTT. Amino acid sequence: CASSRATGGAGAEAFF.

V is TRBV7-9 and J is TRBJ1-2; a weak D match, TRBD1 (6 bases). Trimming left V 5 bases short and J 4 bases short, with 17 bases between. The CDR3 has 15 amino acids. Germline loops: CDR1 SEHNR, CDR2 FQNEAQ (reference sequence). DNA of the CDR3: TGTGCCAGCAGCAGAGAGGGACATCTATCCTATGGCTACACCTTC. Protein: CASSREGHLSYGYTF.

The chain is built from TRBV10-3 and TRBJ2-3; possible D gene TRBD1, 6 bases. CDR3 length: 16 residues. Deletions cut 4 bases from V and 0 bases from J, with 14 bases between. Germline CDR1 ENHRY, CDR2 SYGVKD. CDR3 sequence: CAISGRTGLSTDTQYF. CDR3 DNA: TGTGCCATCAGTGGCCGAACAGGGCTTAGCACAGATACGCAGTATTTT.

The chain employs TRBV6-6 and TRBJ1-5; no reliable D call. The CDR3 extends over 14 amino acids. The germline V gene encodes CDR1 MNHNY and CDR2 SVGAGI (reference sequence). V gave up 7 bases and J gave up 7 bases, with 17 bases separating them. The CDR3 sequence: CASTEGRLAQPQHF. Here the CDR3 DNA reads TGTGCCAGCACCGAAGGGCGCCTAGCCCAGCCCCAGCATTTT.

This clone has only one observation. The chain is built from TRBV23-1 and TRBJ1-5; D gene ambiguous. TRBV23-1 is an ORF, and what it does is uncertain. The CDR3 has 14 amino acids. The V end lost 6 bases, the J end lost 1 base, and 10 bases lay between the germline ends. The CDR3 is CASRITESNQPQHF. The DNA for the CDR3 is TGCGCCAGCAGGATCACAGAGAGCAATCAGCCCCAGCATTTT.

The chain has TRBV7-7 and TRBJ2-7, with TRBD2 matching 12 bases. V lost 3 bases, J lost 4 bases, and 16 bases stayed unmatched. The CDR3 is 19 residues long. Germline CDR1 reads SSHAT; CDR2 reads FNYEAQ (reference sequence). The CDR3 DNA reads TGTGCCAGCAGCTTGTTTCGGGCTAGCGGGGGGGAGGGTGTTTACGAGCAGTACTTC. It is translated as CASSLFRASGGEGVYEQYF.

V usage is TRBV5-4 and J usage is TRBJ2-7, with D possibly being TRBD1 (5 bases). The germline V gene encodes CDR1 SGHNT and CDR2 YYREEE (reference sequence). Trimming pared 2 bases from V and 5 bases from J, leaving 14 bases between. The CDR3 runs to 14 residues. The CDR3 DNA reads TGTGCCAGCAGCTTAGGGGTCGGCGGCGACGAGCAGTACTTC. Translating it yields CASSLGVGGDEQYF.

The chain uses TRBV23-1 and TRBJ1-1; D gene unclear. TRBV23-1 is classed as an ORF, of uncertain function. The CDR3 has 16 amino acids. Trimming stripped 10 bases from V and 5 bases from J, with 26 bases between. CDR3 sequence (DNA): TGCGCCATCCAAGACCATAGACCTATCGGGGTTACTGAAGCTTTCTTT. Translating gives CAIQDHRPIGVTEAFF.

This clone was detected once. The chain couples TRBV11-2 to TRBJ2-7, with 7 bases that match TRBD1. V trimming: 6 bases; J trimming: 7 bases; junction bases outside the gene matches: 6. This CDR3 spans 12 amino acids. The V gene's germline CDR1 is SGHAT and CDR2 FQNNGV. The CDR3 sequence is CASRGGLREQYF. The CDR3 DNA reads as TGTGCCAGCAGAGGGGGCCTTAGGGAGCAGTACTTC.

The chain uses TRBV21-1 and TRBJ2-7; the D call TRBD2 from the table was never checked on the DNA. TRBV21-1 is recorded as a pseudogene. The CDR3 sequence is 15 residues long. DNA for the CDR3: TGTGCCAGCAGCGGGGGGGGGCTAGCTGGATACGAGCAGTACTTC. Protein: CASSGGGLAGYEQYF.

The rearrangement joins TRBV7-6 to TRBJ2-7; TRBD1 or TRBD2 may be the D gene (5 bases each). Trimming took 3 bases from V and 0 from J, leaving 6 bases between them. Looked up from germline, CDR1 is SGHVS and CDR2 is FNYEAQ. The CDR3 extends over 13 amino acids. The CDR3 nucleotides are TGTGCCAGCAGCTTGGGGGACTCCTACGAGCAGTACTTC. Translating gives CASSLGDSYEQYF.

The chain has TRBV19 and TRBJ2-5, with a tentative D call TRBD2 (6 bases). Germline assignment: CDR1 LNHDA and CDR2 SQIVND (reference sequence). Trimming took off 4 bases at V and 5 bases at J, with 11 bases between the two ends. The CDR3 runs to 13 residues. The CDR3 here is CASSSGIRETQYF. DNA of the CDR3: TGTGCCAGTAGTAGCGGGATTCGGGAGACCCAGTACTTC.

The chain employs TRBV5-1 and TRBJ2-5, with 8 bases fitting TRBD1. The CDR3 runs 16 residues. CDR1 is SGHRS and CDR2 is YFSETQ in the germline V gene. After removal of 4 bases from V and 3 bases from J, the junction contained 11 bases not matched to a gene. CDR3 DNA sequence: TGCGCCAGCAGCAATCTTTGGACAGGGAAGGAAGAGACCCAGTACTTC. This gives the protein CASSNLWTGKEETQYF.